Following are 28 T cell receptor beta chains from one sample sequenced in a study of OX40 agonist ivuxolimab in advanced cancers. Data came from immunoSEQ multiplex PCR; TCRdb stores just in-frame clones and leaves some out. Of tens of thousands of clones in the sample, 75% to 90% were seen once. The sequencing used CD4+ or CD8+ T cells sorted from blood, collected in a trial of the OX40 agonist ivuxolimab. Source of these receptors: an adult with an advanced solid tumor such as melanoma, head and neck, liver or kidney cancer.

This clone has just a few counts. The J gene is TRBJ2-5, the V gene TRBV2; 10 bases match TRBD2. This CDR3 comprises 16 residues. With V trimmed by 2 bases and J by 9 bases, 12 bases remained unmatched. Per the germline V gene, CDR1 is SNHLY and CDR2 is FYNNEI. CDR3 in DNA: TGTGCCAGCAGTGAACGTGTAGCGGGGGGCCAACGGGCCCAGTACTTC. It specifies CASSERVAGGQRAQYF. The entire variable domain, with the rest obtained from reference TRBV2 and TRBJ2-5, is as follows: EPEVTQTPSHQVTQMGQEVILRCVPISNHLYFYWYRQILGQKVEFLVSFYNNEISEKSEIFDDQFSVERPDGSNFTLKIRSTKLEDSAMYFCASSERVAGGQRAQYFGPGTRLLVL.

The chain joins TRBV15 to TRBJ1-4; no definite D call. CDR3 length: 18 amino acids. Trimming took 0 bases from V and 0 from J, leaving 14 bases between them. Germline CDR1 and CDR2: LNHNV and YYDKDF (reference sequence). DNA for the CDR3: TGTGCCACCAGCAGAGATCCTCGGCCGCTTGCAACTAATGAAAAACTGTTTTTT. Residues: CATSRDPRPLATNEKLFF.

This clone counts as medium-sized. CDR3 DNA: TGTGCCAGCAGTGGACAGGGTTACACTGAAGCTTTCTTT. Translating it yields CASSGQGYTEAFF. V gene TRBV25-1 combines with J gene TRBJ1-1; 7 bases line up with TRBD1. The junction had 2 bases not matched to a gene; V was cut back by 4 bases and J by 3 bases. Germline assignment: CDR1 MGHDK and CDR2 SYGVNS. The CDR3 contains 13 residues.

This clone was seen only once. The genes are TRBV7-8 and TRBJ2-2; D is uncertain. The CDR3 contains 14 residues. Trimming pared 1 base from V and 3 bases from J, leaving 6 bases between. The germline V gene encodes CDR1 SGHVS and CDR2 FQNEAQ. CDR3 in DNA: TGTGCCAGCAGCTTAGTGTCAGACACCGGGGAGCTGTTTTTT. Translated, it gives CASSLVSDTGELFF. Together with reference TRBV7-8 and TRBJ2-2, the CDR3 gives the full variable domain: GAGVSQSPRYKVAKRGQDVALRCDPISGHVSLFWYQQALGQGPEFLTYFQNEAQLDKSGLPSDRFFAERPEGSVSTLKIQRTQQEDSAVYLCASSLVSDTGELFFGEGSRLTVL.

The chain links TRBV6-5 to TRBJ1-3; D unclear. Trimming took 2 bases from V and 4 from J, leaving 15 bases between them. Germline-derived CDR1 and CDR2 are MNHEY and SVGAGI. The CDR3 has 16 amino acids. This CDR3 reads CASSYTPQAGGNTIYF. In DNA form, the CDR3 reads TGTGCCAGCAGTTACACCCCCCAGGCCGGGGGAAACACCATATATTTT.

The V gene is TRBV27, the J gene TRBJ2-1, with 11 positions matching TRBD2. The CDR3 contains 16 residues. The trim removed 5 bases at V and 4 bases at J, leaving 7 bases unmatched. In germline, CDR1 is MNHEY, CDR2 SMNVEV (reference sequence). CDR3 nucleotide sequence: TGTGCCAGCAGTCTCGTGGGGACTAGCGGATACAATGAGCAGTTCTTC. This codes for CASSLVGTSGYNEQFF.

The V and J genes are TRBV28 and TRBJ2-7; D perhaps matches TRBD2 (6 bases). Trimming removed 8 bases from V and 11 bases from J, with 16 bases in between. Per the germline V gene, CDR1 is MDHEN and CDR2 is SYDVKM. The length of the CDR3 is 11 residues. CDR3 bases: TGTGCCAGCGGGCCTTGGGGGAGGAAGTACTTC. Its translation is CASGPWGRKYF.

CDR3 coding DNA: TGTGCCAGCAGCTTAAACCTGGGGAGGGCTGAAGCTTTCTTT. This encodes CASSLNLGRAEAFF. The gene calls are TRBV7-2 and TRBJ1-1, with unresolved D. The germline CDR1 and CDR2 sequences are SGHTA and FQGNSA. CDR3 length equals 14 residues. V lost 2 bases to trimming and J lost 6 bases, with 13 bases between them.

The rearrangement uses TRBV5-1 and TRBJ1-2; D is uncertain. The germline V gene has CDR1 SGHRS and CDR2 YFSETQ. Trimming took off 4 bases at V and 7 bases at J, with 23 bases between the two ends. This CDR3 has 16 residues. The CDR3 sequence is CASSSRKYPLKSGYTF. In DNA form, the CDR3 reads TGCGCCAGCAGCAGCCGAAAATATCCCTTAAAATCTGGCTACACCTTC.

The chain couples TRBV7-2 to TRBJ2-5; perhaps TRBD2 as D (5 bases). Trimming left V 4 bases short and J 2 bases short, with 14 bases between. CDR1 and CDR2 from the germline V gene are SGHTA and FQGNSA. The CDR3 has 15 amino acids. CDR3 sequence reads: CASSSLALVQETQYF. CDR3 nucleotides: TGTGCCAGCAGCTCCCTAGCCCTCGTTCAAGAGACCCAGTACTTC.

This chain joins TRBV2 and TRBJ2-1, with TRBD2 matching over 14 bases. CDR1 and CDR2 from the germline V gene are SNHLY and FYNNEI. The CDR3 runs to 14 residues. The trim removed 7 bases at V and 6 bases at J, leaving 2 bases unmatched. The CDR3 loop is CASTGTSGGNEQFF. In DNA, the CDR3 is TGTGCCAGCACGGGGACTAGCGGGGGCAATGAGCAGTTCTTC.

The V call is TRBV19, the J call TRBJ2-1, with 12 bases aligning to TRBD2. Looked up from germline, CDR1 is LNHDA and CDR2 is SQIVND (reference sequence). With 0 bases clipped from V and 6 bases from J, the junction kept 6 bases outside the gene matches. This CDR3 has 17 residues. The CDR3 reads CASSIDLTSGSLNEQFF. CDR3 DNA sequence: TGTGCCAGTAGTATAGATCTGACTAGCGGGAGCCTCAATGAGCAGTTCTTC.

This chain links TRBV21-1 with TRBJ2-1; no check of the table's D call, TRBD2, against the DNA was made. TRBV21-1 is listed as a pseudogene. The CDR3 is 19 amino acids. Here the CDR3 reads CASSKVGRLAGGPYNEQFF. CDR3 nucleotides: TGTGCCAGCAGCAAAGTCGGCAGATTAGCGGGGGGCCCTTACAATGAGCAGTTCTTC.

The chain employs TRBV21-1 and TRBJ2-1; the tabulated D call, TRBD2, remains unverified against the DNA. TRBV21-1 is given as a pseudogene. The CDR3 totals 21 residues. DNA for the CDR3: TGTGCCAGCAGCATGACGGGACAGGGGCATGGGACTAGCGGGGGAAGAGATGAGCAGTTCTTC. It codes for CASSMTGQGHGTSGGRDEQFF.

J is TRBJ2-1 and V is TRBV7-9; 9 bases are a match to TRBD2. The CDR3 extends over 13 amino acids. J lost 7 bases, V lost 8 bases, and 6 bases had no gene match. Per germline, CDR1 SEHNR and CDR2 FQNEAQ (reference sequence). In DNA, the CDR3 is TGTGCCAGCGCGGGGGGGCCTGAGAATGAGCAGTTCTTC. This codes for CASAGGPENEQFF. Filled out from reference TRBV7-9 and TRBJ2-1, the complete variable domain reads DTGVSQNPRHKITKRGQNVTFRCDPISEHNRLYWYRQTLGQGPEFLTYFQNEAQLEKSRLLSDRFSAERPKGSFSTLEIQRTEQGDSAMYLCASAGGPENEQFFGPGTRLTVL.

The DNA of the CDR3 is TGTGCCAGCAGCCTGACAGTCGAAGCTTTCTTT. Residues: CASSLTVEAFF. V gene TRBV5-8 combines with J gene TRBJ1-1, with a tentative D call TRBD1 (5 bases). Germline CDR1 and CDR2: SGHTS and YDEGEE. The V and J ends lost 4 bases and 8 bases respectively, with 9 bases between them. The CDR3 consists of 11 residues.

The J gene is TRBJ2-1, the V gene TRBV7-2, with TRBD2 identical over 12 bases. The CDR3 totals 17 residues. J was trimmed by 7 bases and V by 5 bases; bases with no gene match: 12. The germline gives CDR1 SGHTA, CDR2 FQGNSA. The CDR3 bases are TGTGCCAGCAGCCCCCGGACTAGCGGGAATTTTTGGAATGAGCAGTTCTTC. The encoded protein is CASSPRTSGNFWNEQFF.

The V gene is TRBV7-2, the J gene TRBJ2-1; 13 positions match TRBD2. The CDR3 loop spans 18 amino acids. Germline CDR1 SGHTA, CDR2 FQGNSA. Germline trimming cut 1 base from V and 5 bases from J; bases unmatched to any gene: 8. The CDR3 protein is CASSLVAAGLAGNNEQFF. The CDR3 bases are TGTGCCAGCAGCTTAGTGGCCGCGGGACTAGCGGGAAACAATGAGCAGTTCTTC.

This clone came up a few times. The chain couples TRBV25-1 to TRBJ1-6; perhaps TRBD1 as D (6 bases). Germline CDR1 and CDR2: MGHDK and SYGVNS. The germline V and J ends were trimmed by 8 bases and 7 bases, with 9 bases remaining between them. The CDR3 sequence is 12 residues long. The CDR3 bases are TGTGCCAGCGGGACAAACAATTCACCCCTCCACTTT. Its translation is CASGTNNSPLHF.

The gene calls are TRBV30 and TRBJ2-1; 8 positions match TRBD2. There are 14 residues in the CDR3. V lost 0 bases, J lost 9 bases, and 7 bases stayed unmatched. Germline assignment: CDR1 GTSNPN and CDR2 SVGIG (reference sequence). The CDR3 sequence is CAWSVTSGSGEQFF. DNA for the CDR3: TGTGCCTGGAGTGTCACTAGCGGTAGTGGTGAGCAGTTCTTC.

The chain employs TRBV12-5 and TRBJ2-7; D possibly corresponds to TRBD1 (5 bases). Trimming removed 6 bases from V and 3 bases from J, with 12 bases in between. Germline V gene sequence: CDR1 LGHNT, CDR2 FRNRAP. The CDR3 runs 13 residues. CDR3 residues: CASGRGFGYEQYF. The CDR3 nucleotides are TGTGCTAGTGGAAGGGGCTTCGGCTACGAGCAGTACTTC.

The V call is TRBV6-4, the J call TRBJ2-5, with 8 bases identical to TRBD2. This CDR3 has 15 amino acids. With 3 bases clipped from V and 1 base from J, the junction kept 4 bases outside the gene matches. Germline CDR1 and CDR2: MRHNA and SNTAGT. The DNA of the CDR3 is TGTGCCAGCAGTGAACGGGGGGGCCTCCAAGAGACCCAGTACTTC. Protein product: CASSERGGLQETQYF.

V is TRBV28 and J is TRBJ1-2; D not resolved. CDR3 length: 14 residues. CDR1 and CDR2 from the germline V gene are MDHEN and SYDVKM. V dropped 6 bases and J dropped 3 bases, with 14 bases sitting between them. The CDR3 spells CASSIPGRDYGYTF. CDR3 in DNA: TGTGCCAGCAGCATACCGGGCAGAGACTATGGCTACACCTTC.

The chain has TRBV2 and TRBJ1-6, with 8 bases that match TRBD1. V shed 4 bases, J shed 3 bases, and the junction held 5 bases outside the gene matches. Germline CDR1 and CDR2: SNHLY and FYNNEI. The CDR3 covers 16 residues. The CDR3 region has the DNA TGTGCCAGCAGTGTGACAGGGGTGATCTATAATTCACCCCTCCACTTT. Encoded protein: CASSVTGVIYNSPLHF.

CDR3 nucleotides: TGTGCCAGCAGTGAAGTGAGAGAACTCCAGTACTTC. Protein: CASSEVRELQYF. The chain recombines TRBV6-1 with TRBJ2-5; D unresolved. CDR3 length equals 12 residues. Germline CDR1 reads MNHNS; CDR2 reads SASEGT. Trimming pared 1 base from V and 10 bases from J, leaving 10 bases between.

The chain employs TRBV5-1 and TRBJ2-5; D gene unclear. The CDR3 has 14 amino acids. Trimming stripped 0 bases from V and 0 bases from J, with 6 bases between. Germline V gives CDR1 SGHRS, CDR2 YFSETQ. The DNA for the CDR3 is TGCGCCAGCAGCTTGGTTGGAGACCAAGAGACCCAGTACTTC. This sequence encodes CASSLVGDQETQYF.

This chain connects TRBV27 to TRBJ1-1; D gene ambiguous. Germline values: CDR1 MNHEY, CDR2 SMNVEV (reference sequence). Deletions cut 5 bases from V and 4 bases from J, with 23 bases between. The CDR3 length is 17 residues. This CDR3 reads CASSRRRVTNRSTEAFF. The CDR3 DNA reads as TGTGCCAGCAGTCGCAGGCGGGTCACCAACCGGAGCACTGAAGCTTTCTTT.

Of note for this clone: At one boundary the junction diverges from the germline segment, which might be a read error. This CDR3 is also generated by other DNA sequences in the sample. The chain has TRBV10-3 and TRBJ1-5; no firm D call. This CDR3 contains 13 residues. Looked up from germline, CDR1 is ENHRY and CDR2 is SYGVKD. This CDR3 is CAITGREGQPQHF. Here the CDR3 DNA reads TGTGCCATCACCGGACGGGAAGGTCAGCCTCAGCATTTT.